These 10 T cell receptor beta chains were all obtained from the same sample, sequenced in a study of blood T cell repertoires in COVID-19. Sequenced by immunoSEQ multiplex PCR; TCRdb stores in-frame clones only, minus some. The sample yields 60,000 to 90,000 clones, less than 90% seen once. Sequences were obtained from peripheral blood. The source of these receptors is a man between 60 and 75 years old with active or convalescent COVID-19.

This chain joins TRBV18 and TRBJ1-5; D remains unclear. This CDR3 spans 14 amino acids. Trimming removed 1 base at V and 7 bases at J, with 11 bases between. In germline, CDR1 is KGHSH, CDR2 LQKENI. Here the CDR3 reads CASSPQGGGQPQHF. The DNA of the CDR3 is TGTGCCAGCTCACCACAGGGAGGAGGACAGCCCCAGCATTTT. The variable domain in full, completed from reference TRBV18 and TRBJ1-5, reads NAGVMQNPRHLVRRRGQEARLRCSPMKGHSHVYWYRQLPEEGLKFMVYLQKENIIDESGMPKERFSAEFPKEGPSILRIQQVVRGDSAAYFCASSPQGGGQPQHFGDGTRLSIL.

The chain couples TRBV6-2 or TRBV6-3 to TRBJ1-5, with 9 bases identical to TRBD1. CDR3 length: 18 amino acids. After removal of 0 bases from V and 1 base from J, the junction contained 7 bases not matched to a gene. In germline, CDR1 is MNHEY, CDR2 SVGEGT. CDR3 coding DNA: TGTGCCAGCAGTTACTCGGGACAGGGCCGAGGAAGCAATCAGCCCCAGCATTTT. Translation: CASSYSGQGRGSNQPQHF.

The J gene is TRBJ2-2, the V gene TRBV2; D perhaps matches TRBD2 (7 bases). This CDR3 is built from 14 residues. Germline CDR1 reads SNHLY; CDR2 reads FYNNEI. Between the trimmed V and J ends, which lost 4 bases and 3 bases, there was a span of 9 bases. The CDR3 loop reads CASSAGGYTGELFF. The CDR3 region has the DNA TGTGCCAGCAGTGCGGGGGGCTACACCGGGGAGCTGTTTTTT.

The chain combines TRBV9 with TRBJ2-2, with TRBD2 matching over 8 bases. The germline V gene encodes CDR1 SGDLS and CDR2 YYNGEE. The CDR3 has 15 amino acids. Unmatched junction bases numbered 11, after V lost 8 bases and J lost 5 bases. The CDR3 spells CASTSGLGWTGELFF. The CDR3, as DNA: TGTGCCAGTACTAGCGGACTGGGGTGGACCGGGGAGCTGTTTTTT.

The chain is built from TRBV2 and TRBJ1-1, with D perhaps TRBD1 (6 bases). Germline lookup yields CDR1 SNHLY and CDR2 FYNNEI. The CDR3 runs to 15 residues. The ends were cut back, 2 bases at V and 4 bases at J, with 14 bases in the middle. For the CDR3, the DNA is TGTGCCAGCAGTGAAAGGCGGGGGGCGAGCACTGAAGCTTTCTTT. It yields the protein CASSERRGASTEAFF.

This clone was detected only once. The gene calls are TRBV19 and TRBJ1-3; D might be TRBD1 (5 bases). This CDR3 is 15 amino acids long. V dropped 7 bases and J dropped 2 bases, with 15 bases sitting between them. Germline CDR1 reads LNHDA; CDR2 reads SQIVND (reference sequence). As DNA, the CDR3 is TGTGCCAGTACTGGGGGGAAAGGAACTGGAAACACCATATATTTT. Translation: CASTGGKGTGNTIYF.

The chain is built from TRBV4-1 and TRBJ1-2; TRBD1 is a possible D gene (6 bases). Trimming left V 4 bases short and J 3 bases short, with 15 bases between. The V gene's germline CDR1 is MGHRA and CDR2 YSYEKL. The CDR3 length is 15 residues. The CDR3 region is CASSRSQGLDYGYTF. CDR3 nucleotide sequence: TGCGCCAGCAGCCGATCTCAGGGGCTTGACTATGGCTACACCTTC.

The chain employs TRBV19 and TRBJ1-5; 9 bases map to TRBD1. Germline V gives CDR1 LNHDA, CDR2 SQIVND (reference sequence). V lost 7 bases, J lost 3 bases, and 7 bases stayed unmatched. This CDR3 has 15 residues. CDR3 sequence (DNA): TGTGCCAGTATCCCCACAGGGGGCTTCAATCAGCCCCAGCATTTT. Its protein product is CASIPTGGFNQPQHF.

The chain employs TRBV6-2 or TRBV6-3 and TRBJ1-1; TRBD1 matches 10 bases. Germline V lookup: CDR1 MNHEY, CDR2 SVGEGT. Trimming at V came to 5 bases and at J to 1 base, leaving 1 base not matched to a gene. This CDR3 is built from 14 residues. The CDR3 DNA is TGTGCCAGCAGTCGGGACAGGGGGAACACTGAAGCTTTCTTT. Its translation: CASSRDRGNTEAFF.

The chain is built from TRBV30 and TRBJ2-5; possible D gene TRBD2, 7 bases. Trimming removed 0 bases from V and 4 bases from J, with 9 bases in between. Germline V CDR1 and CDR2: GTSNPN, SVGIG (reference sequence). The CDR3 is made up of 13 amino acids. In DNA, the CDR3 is TGTGCCTGGAGTGTAGGGGGGGGAGAGACCCAGTACTTC. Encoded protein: CAWSVGGGETQYF.